This T cell receptor beta chain is drawn from a study of early T cells in non-severe SARS-CoV-2 infection. About the research overall: The chains were unpaired, and the sequenced material was bulk RNA from unsorted whole blood.

Trimming removed 4 bases from V and 7 bases from J, with 10 bases in between. The CDR3 runs to 12 residues. Germline CDR1 is SEHNR and CDR2 is FQNEAQ (reference sequence). This clonotype came up many times. TCRdb reprocessed the 5' RACE reads via MiXCR and lists one record per CDR3 protein. The repertoire holds fewer than 40,000 distinct CDR3 sequences, with less than 6.5% as singletons. Sequencing was done on a sample of whole blood. The chain is built from TRBV7-9 and TRBJ1-1; no reliable D call. This clonotype was sampled from an adult who was a healthcare worker with PCR-confirmed SARS-CoV-2 infection or an uninfected control (not recorded which). CDR3 coding DNA: TGTGCCAGCAGCTCGACGGAAATTGAAGCTTTCTTT. It yields the protein CASSSTEIEAFF.